This TCR beta chain came from a study of T cell repertoires in ileal Crohn's disease. Across the study: M6 samples are neoterminal ileum biopsies from postoperative colonoscopy. General study points: Clonal expansions were more frequent in active smokers than non-smokers at surgery. Within the first postoperative year, endoscopy came at median approximately 6.7 months.

The CDR3 runs to 14 residues. V shed 5 bases, J shed 6 bases, and the junction held 7 bases outside the gene matches. Germline CDR1 reads SGHTA; CDR2 reads FQGNSA. Assay: immunoSEQ multiplex PCR; the TCRdb copy retains only in-frame clones and omits some. This table has roughly 60,000 clones, 70% to 90% appearing once. As concerns this clone: What it binds is unknown.

Time point indicated: neoterminal ileum biopsy at postoperative endoscopy, about 6 months after surgery. This sequence originates from an adult with Crohn's disease. The chain joins TRBV7-2 to TRBJ2-3, with 8 bases lining up with TRBD1. The sample was ileal tissue. The CDR3 loop reads CASSPRTGRDTQYF. CDR3 sequence (DNA): TGTGCCAGCAGCCCCCGGACAGGGAGGGATACGCAGTATTTT.